Presented here are 27 T cell receptor beta chains from one specimen sequenced in a study of blood T cell repertoires in COVID-19. Using immunoSEQ multiplex PCR, the repertoire was profiled, and TCRdb retains in-frame clones only, with some absent. The table lists nearly 250,000 clones, more than 75% of them singletons, with around 1.5% in the top ten. Sequenced: peripheral blood. These receptors were taken from a woman in her sixties who had recovered from COVID-19.

J is TRBJ1-6 and V is TRBV3-1 (or the pseudogene TRBV3-2); TRBD1 is a possible D gene (6 bases). Trimming took off 5 bases at V and 4 bases at J, with 12 bases between the two ends. The length of the CDR3 is 15 residues. Germline values: CDR1 LGHDT, CDR2 YNNKEL (reference sequence). The CDR3 spells CASSVRDIYNSPLHF. DNA for the CDR3: TGTGCCAGCAGCGTCCGGGACATTTATAATTCACCCCTCCACTTT.

The count of this clone is one. This chain links TRBV24-1 with TRBJ1-2; D perhaps matches TRBD1 (6 bases). Trimming removed 6 bases from V and 6 bases from J, with 10 bases in between. CDR1 and CDR2 (germline): KGHDR, SFDVKD. The CDR3 is made up of 12 amino acids. The CDR3 region has the DNA TGTGCCACCAGTTTTGGGGGCGATGGCTACACCTTC. Amino acid sequence: CATSFGGDGYTF.

The CDR3 sequence: CASSRPGQEGETQYF. The CDR3 bases are TGTGCCAGCAGCCGACCGGGACAGGAGGGAGAGACCCAGTACTTC. This sequence joins TRBV5-4 and TRBJ2-5; 8 nucleotides match TRBD1. This CDR3 comprises 15 residues. Unmatched junction bases numbered 9, after V lost 4 bases and J lost 4 bases. Per the germline V gene, CDR1 is SGHNT and CDR2 is YYREEE (reference sequence).

This clone was recorded a few times. The genes are TRBV7-9 and TRBJ1-2; 9 nucleotides line up with TRBD1. CDR1 and CDR2 (germline): SEHNR, FQNEAQ (reference sequence). This CDR3 is 16 amino acids long. Losses at the gene ends were 1 base for V and 4 bases for J; bases not matched to a gene: 7. CDR3 nucleotide sequence: TGTGCCAGCAGCTTAGATTTCGGACAGGGGATCTATGGCTACACCTTC. It encodes CASSLDFGQGIYGYTF.

The gene calls are TRBV5-1 and TRBJ2-5; 8 bases map to TRBD1. This CDR3 region has 13 residues. Trimming cost V 4 bases and J 4 bases; bases outside gene matches: 3. CDR1 SGHRS and CDR2 YFSETQ come from the germline V gene. CDR3 bases: TGCGCCAGCAGCCCCGGGACAGGAGAGACCCAGTACTTC. Protein product: CASSPGTGETQYF.

The J gene is TRBJ2-5, the V gene TRBV6-5, with a possible D match to TRBD1 (5 bases). The CDR3 totals 14 residues. Germline-derived CDR1 and CDR2 are MNHEY and SVGAGI. V was clipped by 5 bases and J by 5 bases, with 15 bases between them. This CDR3 reads CASSRRRVGETQYF. CDR3 nucleotide sequence: TGTGCCAGCAGTCGACGCAGGGTTGGGGAGACCCAGTACTTC.

The gene calls are TRBV3-1 (or the pseudogene TRBV3-2) and TRBJ2-2; D perhaps matches TRBD2 (6 bases). V lost 0 bases, J lost 6 bases, and 8 bases lay in between. The CDR3 is 14 residues long. Germline assignment: CDR1 LGHDT and CDR2 YNNKEL (reference sequence). The DNA of the CDR3 is TGTGCCAGCAGCCAAGAAAGCGGGCCCGGGGAGCTGTTTTTT. This translates into CASSQESGPGELFF.

The rearrangement links TRBV19 to TRBJ1-2; 7 bases map to TRBD1. The CDR3 length is 13 residues. V trimming: 7 bases; J trimming: 4 bases; junction bases outside the gene matches: 6. Germline V CDR1 and CDR2: LNHDA, SQIVND (reference sequence). The CDR3 is CASIPRDSYGYTF. CDR3 DNA: TGTGCCAGTATCCCCCGGGACAGCTATGGCTACACCTTC.

The gene calls are TRBV7-6 and TRBJ2-5, with a tentative D call TRBD1 (5 bases). This CDR3 is built from 12 residues. Looked up from germline, CDR1 is SGHVS and CDR2 is FNYEAQ. Between the trimmed V and J ends, which lost 4 bases and 8 bases, there was a span of 11 bases. Written as DNA, the CDR3 is TGTGCCAGCAGCTCCCGTAGGGGTACCCAGTACTTC. As protein: CASSSRRGTQYF.

The chain couples TRBV5-6 to TRBJ2-5; the match to TRBD1 covers 7 bases. The ends lost 4 bases at V and 8 bases at J; junction bases unmatched: 11. Germline lookup yields CDR1 SGHDT and CDR2 YYEEEE. The CDR3 runs 14 residues. CDR3 sequence reads: CASSGNRGPGTQYF. CDR3 bases: TGTGCCAGCAGCGGGAACAGGGGCCCTGGTACCCAGTACTTC.

The V gene is TRBV5-6, the J gene TRBJ1-2, with D tentatively TRBD1 (5 bases). Germline lookup yields CDR1 SGHDT and CDR2 YYEEEE. The CDR3 loop spans 12 amino acids. The V end lost 0 bases, the J end lost 10 bases, and 10 bases lay between the germline ends. CDR3 DNA: TGTGCCAGCAGCTTGGTACAGGCGTTCTACACCTTC. Translation: CASSLVQAFYTF.

The chain combines TRBV7-9 with TRBJ2-5; tentatively, D is TRBD1 (6 bases). Germline V gives CDR1 SEHNR, CDR2 FQNEAQ (reference sequence). The CDR3 has 13 residues. V was clipped by 5 bases and J by 5 bases, with 12 bases between them. In nucleotides, the CDR3 is TGTGCCAGCAGCCATCAAAGGGGGGAGACCCAGTACTTC. Amino acid sequence: CASSHQRGETQYF.

V and J are TRBV6-6 and TRBJ1-3; no reliable D call. V was clipped by 7 bases and J by 0 bases, with 16 bases between them. Germline values: CDR1 MNHNY, CDR2 SVGAGI (reference sequence). The CDR3 spans 16 residues. The CDR3 DNA sequence: TGTGCCAGCACTTCTCGGGAGCTGGCCTCTGGAAACACCATATATTTT. The encoded protein is CASTSRELASGNTIYF.

DNA of the CDR3: TGTGCCAGCAGCTTACCAACGGGGGAGCAGTTCTTC. Translating gives CASSLPTGEQFF. The chain recombines TRBV7-3 with TRBJ2-1; TRBD2 might be the D (5 bases). The CDR3 covers 12 residues. The germline CDR1 and CDR2 sequences are SGHTA and FQGTGA. Trimming pared 2 bases from V and 10 bases from J, leaving 9 bases between.

The chain has TRBV6-5 and TRBJ2-6, with a possible D match to TRBD2 (6 bases). CDR1 and CDR2 (germline): MNHEY, SVGAGI. Trimming shortened V by 6 bases and J by 2 bases, and 11 bases separated the two germline ends. The CDR3 runs 15 residues. The CDR3 reads CASSVREAGANVLTF. The CDR3 DNA sequence: TGTGCCAGCAGCGTCAGGGAGGCTGGGGCCAACGTCCTGACTTTC.

This clone was counted once. The chain recombines TRBV9 with TRBJ2-1; D is undetermined. Germline values: CDR1 SGDLS, CDR2 YYNGEE. V was shortened by 0 bases and J by 6 bases, with 13 bases between the two germline ends. CDR3 length: 15 amino acids. CDR3 protein: CASSVGVALRNEQFF. The DNA for the CDR3 is TGTGCCAGCAGCGTAGGAGTTGCCCTGCGCAATGAGCAGTTCTTC.

The rearrangement uses TRBV6-1 and TRBJ2-1; D gene uncertain. Trimming removed 1 base at V and 0 bases at J, with 7 bases between. CDR1 MNHNS and CDR2 SASEGT come from the germline V gene. The CDR3 has 15 amino acids. The CDR3 nucleotides are TGTGCCAGCAGTGAAGACCGGAGCTCCTACAATGAGCAGTTCTTC. Translation: CASSEDRSSYNEQFF.

The rearrangement joins TRBV3-1 (or the pseudogene TRBV3-2) to TRBJ2-5; TRBD1 aligns across 9 bases. Looked up from germline, CDR1 is LGHDT and CDR2 is YNNKEL (reference sequence). The CDR3 consists of 16 residues. Unmatched junction bases numbered 10, after V lost 4 bases and J lost 4 bases. CDR3 sequence: CASSLRGQGGVETQYF. CDR3 DNA sequence: TGTGCCAGCAGCCTCAGGGGACAGGGAGGAGTAGAGACCCAGTACTTC.

The chain combines TRBV20-1 with TRBJ1-3; D unclear. Germline V gene sequence: CDR1 DFQATT, CDR2 SNEGSKA (reference sequence). The CDR3 covers 11 residues. Trimming left V 0 bases short and J 7 bases short, with 4 bases between. The CDR3 spells CSARDINTIYF. The CDR3 DNA is TGCAGTGCTAGAGATATTAACACCATATATTTT.

This clone was seen once. The rearrangement links TRBV7-2 to TRBJ1-2; 7 nucleotides line up with TRBD1. The CDR3 covers 15 residues. CDR1 and CDR2 (germline): SGHTA, FQGNSA. Trimming took 5 bases from V and 5 from J; bases not matched to a gene: 11. CDR3 protein: CASSPRHRGGYGYTF. DNA for the CDR3: TGTGCCAGCAGCCCCAGGCACAGGGGTGGGTATGGCTACACCTTC. Complete variable domain (other parts from reference TRBV7-2 and TRBJ1-2): GAGVSQSPSNKVTEKGKDVELRCDPISGHTALYWYRQSLGQGLEFLIYFQGNSAPDKSGLPSDRFSAERTGGSVSTLTIQRTQQEDSAVYLCASSPRHRGGYGYTFGSGTRLTVV.

CDR3 sequence: CASSPLGGARETQYF. For the CDR3, the DNA is TGTGCCAGCAGCCCACTCGGGGGGGCGAGGGAGACCCAGTACTTC. J is TRBJ2-5 and V is TRBV9; 8 bases line up with TRBD2. V was clipped by 4 bases and J by 5 bases; unmatched bases: 10. The CDR3 spans 15 residues. The germline V gene encodes CDR1 SGDLS and CDR2 YYNGEE.

This sequence joins TRBV29-1 and TRBJ2-5; D gene unclear. CDR3 length: 9 amino acids. Germline V gene lookup returns CDR1 SQVTM and CDR2 ANQGSEA. V lost 6 bases to trimming and J lost 5 bases, with 4 bases between them. CDR3 nucleotides: TGCAGCGTGGAGGAGACCCAGTACTTC. It translates to CSVEETQYF.

The rearrangement uses TRBV6-4 and TRBJ2-1; tentative D call: TRBD2 (6 bases). The CDR3 runs 13 residues. Germline V gives CDR1 MRHNA, CDR2 SNTAGT. V lost 3 bases and J lost 10, with 13 bases in between. The CDR3 spells CASSEGLAREQFF. The DNA of the CDR3 is TGTGCCAGCAGTGAGGGGCTAGCGAGGGAGCAGTTCTTC.

This clone was counted a single time. V and J are TRBV5-1 and TRBJ2-3; D is uncertain. Germline loops: CDR1 SGHRS, CDR2 YFSETQ. Trimming left V 4 bases short and J 4 bases short, with 7 bases between. This CDR3 is built from 12 residues. The CDR3 coding sequence is TGCGCCAGCAGCCGGTTCGCAGATACGCAGTATTTT. Translation gives CASSRFADTQYF.

The chain is built from TRBV7-2 and TRBJ2-5; the D gene is possibly TRBD2 (6 bases). Germline loops: CDR1 SGHTA, CDR2 FQGNSA. This CDR3 contains 17 residues. Trimming stripped 5 bases from V and 4 bases from J, with 23 bases between. This CDR3 is CASSPGGGRRTRETQYF. CDR3 bases: TGTGCCAGCAGCCCAGGAGGAGGGCGAAGAACGAGAGAGACCCAGTACTTC.

The V call is TRBV4-2, the J call TRBJ1-1, with TRBD1 identical over 9 bases. The CDR3 consists of 15 residues. V trimming: 4 bases; J trimming: 5 bases; junction bases outside the gene matches: 8. The germline gives CDR1 LGHNA, CDR2 YNFKEQ. The CDR3 region is CASSLTGGSGTEAFF. CDR3 coding DNA: TGTGCCAGCAGCCTTACAGGGGGCAGTGGGACTGAAGCTTTCTTT.

This CDR3 reads CASSLSGGYQETQYF. CDR3 coding DNA: TGTGCCAGCAGCCTCTCGGGGGGGTACCAAGAGACCCAGTACTTC. V gene TRBV9 combines with J gene TRBJ2-5; 8 bases are shared with TRBD2. V shed 4 bases and J 0 bases; nucleotides not matched to a gene: 5. This CDR3 spans 15 amino acids. Looked up from germline, CDR1 is SGDLS and CDR2 is YYNGEE.